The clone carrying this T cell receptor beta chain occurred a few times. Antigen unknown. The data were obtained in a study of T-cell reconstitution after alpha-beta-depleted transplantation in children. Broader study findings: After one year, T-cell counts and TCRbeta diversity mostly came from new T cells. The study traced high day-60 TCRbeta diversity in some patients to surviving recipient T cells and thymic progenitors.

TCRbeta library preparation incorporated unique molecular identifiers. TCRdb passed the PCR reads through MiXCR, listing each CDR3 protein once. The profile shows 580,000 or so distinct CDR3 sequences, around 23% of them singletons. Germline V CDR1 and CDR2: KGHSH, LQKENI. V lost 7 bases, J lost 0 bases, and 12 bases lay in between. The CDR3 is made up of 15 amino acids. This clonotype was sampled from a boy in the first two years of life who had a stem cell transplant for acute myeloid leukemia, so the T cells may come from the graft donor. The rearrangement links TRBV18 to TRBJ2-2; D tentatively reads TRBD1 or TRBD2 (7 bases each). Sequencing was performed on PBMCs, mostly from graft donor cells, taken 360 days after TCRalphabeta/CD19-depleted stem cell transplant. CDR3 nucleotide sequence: TGTGCCAGCTTCAGCGGGACAGCGAACACCGGGGAGCTGTTTTTT. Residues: CASFSGTANTGELFF.